This TCR beta chain was sequenced during a study of post-analysis software for immune sequencing data. Whole-study results and caveats: A few TRBV segments (TRBV5-6, TRBV5-1 and TRBV20-1 among them) occurred more frequently in patients than in controls. When the samples were clustered directly with F measure, those that had been prepared in the same batch showed strong co-clustering.

The V segment lost 2 bases and the J segment 0 bases; nucleotides outside the gene matches: 10. CDR3 length: 18 amino acids. CDR1 and CDR2 from the germline V gene are MGHRA and YSYEKL. Carried by the TCR beta cDNA libraries were unique molecular identifiers. In TCRdb, the PCR reads were re-called with MiXCR into one record per CDR3 protein. The data contain roughly 670,000 distinct CDR3 sequences, 55% to 70% of them singletons. As to this clonotype: The antigen is undetermined.

This sequence joins TRBV4-1 and TRBJ2-4; 7 positions match TRBD1. What was sequenced was blood. The TCR was taken from a girl aged 2-10 years with multiple sclerosis. The CDR3 DNA sequence: TGCGCCAGCAGCCAAACGTCCGGGACAGCTCTAGCCAAAAACATTCAGTACTTC. This encodes CASSQTSGTALAKNIQYF.